Included here is one T cell receptor (beta chain) sequence, with context. The data were obtained in a study of blood T cell repertoires in COVID-19. About the study: Donors in the United States, Italy and Spain gave samples during acute or convalescent COVID-19. T cells, B-cell-depleted T cells, or PBMCs provided the cDNA or gDNA that served as material.

The CDR3 spans 15 residues. V gave up 0 bases and J gave up 5 bases, with 14 bases separating them. Germline V gene lookup returns CDR1 SGDLS and CDR2 YYNGEE. Source study methods: Reference gene primer amplification gave nucleated cell count estimates. Clones were sequenced by immunoSEQ multiplex PCR, and TCRdb holds only the in-frame ones, with some missing. That table furnishes V, J and clone size, whereas the DNA furnished D and trimming. The top ten clones hold 0.94% of a sample with under 300,000 clones, roughly 89% of them seen once. The sequence came from a woman in her thirties or forties who had recovered from COVID-19. The sample comprised peripheral blood. V usage is TRBV9 and J usage is TRBJ2-5, with D possibly matching TRBD2 (5 bases). The DNA for the CDR3 is TGTGCCAGCAGCGTAGGGGCTGGACCGGGGGAGACCCAGTACTTC. Amino acid sequence: CASSVGAGPGETQYF.